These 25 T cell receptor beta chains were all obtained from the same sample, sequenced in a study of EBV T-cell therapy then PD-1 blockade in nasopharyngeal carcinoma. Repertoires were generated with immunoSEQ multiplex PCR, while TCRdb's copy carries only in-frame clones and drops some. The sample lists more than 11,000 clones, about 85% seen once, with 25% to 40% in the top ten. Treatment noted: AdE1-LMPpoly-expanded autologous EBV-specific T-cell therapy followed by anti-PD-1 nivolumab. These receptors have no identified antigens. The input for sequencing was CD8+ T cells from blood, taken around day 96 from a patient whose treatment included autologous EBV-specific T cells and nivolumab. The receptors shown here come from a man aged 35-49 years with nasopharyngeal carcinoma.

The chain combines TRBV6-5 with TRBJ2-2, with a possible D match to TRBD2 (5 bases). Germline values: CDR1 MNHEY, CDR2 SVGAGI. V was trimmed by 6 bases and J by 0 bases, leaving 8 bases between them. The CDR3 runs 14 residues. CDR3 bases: TGTGCCAGCAGCGAGGGCTCGAACACCGGGGAGCTGTTTTTT. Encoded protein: CASSEGSNTGELFF.

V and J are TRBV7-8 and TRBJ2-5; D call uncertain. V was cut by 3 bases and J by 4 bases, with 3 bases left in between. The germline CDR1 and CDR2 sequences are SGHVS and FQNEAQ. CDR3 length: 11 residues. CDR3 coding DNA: TGTGCCAGCAGCTTCGGAGAGACCCAGTACTTC. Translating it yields CASSFGETQYF.

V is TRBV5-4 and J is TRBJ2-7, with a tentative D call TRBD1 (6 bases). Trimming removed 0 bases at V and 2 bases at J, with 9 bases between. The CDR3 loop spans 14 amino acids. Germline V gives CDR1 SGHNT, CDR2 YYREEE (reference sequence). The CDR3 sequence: CASSLDRAPYEQYF. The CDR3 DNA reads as TGTGCCAGCAGCTTGGACAGGGCTCCCTACGAGCAGTACTTC.

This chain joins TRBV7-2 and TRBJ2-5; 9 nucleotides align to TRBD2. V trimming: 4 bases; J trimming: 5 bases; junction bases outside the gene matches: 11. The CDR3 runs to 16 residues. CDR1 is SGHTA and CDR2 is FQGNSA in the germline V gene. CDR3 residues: CASSSLRVAGVETQYF. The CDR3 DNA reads TGTGCCAGCAGCTCCCTTCGGGTAGCGGGGGTGGAGACCCAGTACTTC.

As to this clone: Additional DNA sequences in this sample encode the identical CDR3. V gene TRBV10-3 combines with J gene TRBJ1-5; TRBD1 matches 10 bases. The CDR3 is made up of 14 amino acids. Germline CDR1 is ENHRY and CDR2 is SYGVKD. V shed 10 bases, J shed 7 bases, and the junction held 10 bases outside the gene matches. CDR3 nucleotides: TGTGCCACATCGCGGGACAGGGGCCGCCAGCCCCAGCATTTT. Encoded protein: CATSRDRGRQPQHF.

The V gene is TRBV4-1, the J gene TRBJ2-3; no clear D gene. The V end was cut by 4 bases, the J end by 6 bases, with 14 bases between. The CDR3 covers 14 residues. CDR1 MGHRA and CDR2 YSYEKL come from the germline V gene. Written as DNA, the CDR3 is TGCGCCAGCAGCCTCCTCGGACGCGCGGATACGCAGTATTTT. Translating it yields CASSLLGRADTQYF.

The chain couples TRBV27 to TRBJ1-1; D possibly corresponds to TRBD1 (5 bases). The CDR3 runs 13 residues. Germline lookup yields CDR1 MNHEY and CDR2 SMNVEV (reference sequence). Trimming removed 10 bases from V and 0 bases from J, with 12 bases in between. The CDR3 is CATSSGMNTEAFF. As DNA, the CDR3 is TGTGCCACCTCATCAGGGATGAACACTGAAGCTTTCTTT.

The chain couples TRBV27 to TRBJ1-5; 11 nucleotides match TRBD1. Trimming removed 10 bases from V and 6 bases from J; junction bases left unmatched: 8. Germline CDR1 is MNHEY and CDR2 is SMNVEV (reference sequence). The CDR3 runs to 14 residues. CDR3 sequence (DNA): TGTGCCACCGGAGTGGGACAGGGGGTTCAGCCCCAGCATTTT. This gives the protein CATGVGQGVQPQHF.

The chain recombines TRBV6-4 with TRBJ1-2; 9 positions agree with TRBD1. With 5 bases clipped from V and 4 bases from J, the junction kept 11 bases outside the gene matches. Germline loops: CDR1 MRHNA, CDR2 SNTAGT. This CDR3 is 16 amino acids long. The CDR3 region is CASSRTGEEPSYGYTF. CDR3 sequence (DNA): TGTGCCAGCAGTAGGACAGGGGAAGAACCGAGCTATGGCTACACCTTC.

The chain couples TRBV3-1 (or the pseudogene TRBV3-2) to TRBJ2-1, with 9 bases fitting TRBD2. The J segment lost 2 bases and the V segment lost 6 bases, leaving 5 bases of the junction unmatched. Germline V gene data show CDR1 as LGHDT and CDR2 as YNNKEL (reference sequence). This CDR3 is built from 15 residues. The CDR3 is CASRSAGGPYNEQFF. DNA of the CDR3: TGTGCCAGCAGGTCCGCGGGGGGGCCCTACAATGAGCAGTTCTTC.

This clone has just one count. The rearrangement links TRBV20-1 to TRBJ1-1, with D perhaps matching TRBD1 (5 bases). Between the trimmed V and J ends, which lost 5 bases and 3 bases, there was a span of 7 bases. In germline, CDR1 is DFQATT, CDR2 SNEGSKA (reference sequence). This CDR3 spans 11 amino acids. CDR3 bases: TGCAGTGCTGGGACCTACACTGAAGCTTTCTTT. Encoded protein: CSAGTYTEAFF.

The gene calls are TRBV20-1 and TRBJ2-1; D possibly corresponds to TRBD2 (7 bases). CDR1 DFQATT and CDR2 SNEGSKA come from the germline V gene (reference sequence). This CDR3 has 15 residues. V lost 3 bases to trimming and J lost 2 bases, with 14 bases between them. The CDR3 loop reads CSASHGRGPYNEQFF. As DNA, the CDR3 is TGCAGTGCTAGTCACGGGCGGGGGCCCTACAATGAGCAGTTCTTC.

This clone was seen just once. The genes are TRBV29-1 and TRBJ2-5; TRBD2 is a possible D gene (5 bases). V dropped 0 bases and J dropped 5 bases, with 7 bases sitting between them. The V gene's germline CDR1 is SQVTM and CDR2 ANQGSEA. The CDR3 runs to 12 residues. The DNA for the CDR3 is TGCAGCGTTGAAGAGGAGGTGGAGACCCAGTACTTC. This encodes CSVEEEVETQYF.

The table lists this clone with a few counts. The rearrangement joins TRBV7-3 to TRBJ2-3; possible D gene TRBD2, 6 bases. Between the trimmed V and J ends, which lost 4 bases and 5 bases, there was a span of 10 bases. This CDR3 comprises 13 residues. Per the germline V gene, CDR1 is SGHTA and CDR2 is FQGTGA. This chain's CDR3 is CASSSIGGDTQYF. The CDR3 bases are TGTGCCAGCAGCTCTATCGGGGGAGATACGCAGTATTTT.

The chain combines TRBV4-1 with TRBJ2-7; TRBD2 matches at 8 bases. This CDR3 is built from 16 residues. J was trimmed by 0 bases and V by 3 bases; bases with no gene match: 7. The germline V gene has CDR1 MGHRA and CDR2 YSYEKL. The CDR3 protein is CASSQLSTSGSYEQYF. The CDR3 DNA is TGCGCCAGCAGCCAGCTCAGTACTAGCGGCTCCTACGAGCAGTACTTC.

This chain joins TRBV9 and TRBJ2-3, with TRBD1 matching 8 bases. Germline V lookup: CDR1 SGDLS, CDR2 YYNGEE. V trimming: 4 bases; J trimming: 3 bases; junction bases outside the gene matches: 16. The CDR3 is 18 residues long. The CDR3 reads CASSSRFPGTGTTDTQYF. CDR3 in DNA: TGTGCCAGCAGCTCCCGCTTCCCCGGGACAGGTACGACAGATACGCAGTATTTT.

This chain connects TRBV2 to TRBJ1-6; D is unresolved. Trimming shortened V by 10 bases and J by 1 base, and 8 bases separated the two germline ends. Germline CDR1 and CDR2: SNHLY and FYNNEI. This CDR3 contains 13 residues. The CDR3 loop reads CATGESYNSPLHF. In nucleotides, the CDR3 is TGTGCCACCGGGGAATCCTATAATTCACCCCTCCACTTT.

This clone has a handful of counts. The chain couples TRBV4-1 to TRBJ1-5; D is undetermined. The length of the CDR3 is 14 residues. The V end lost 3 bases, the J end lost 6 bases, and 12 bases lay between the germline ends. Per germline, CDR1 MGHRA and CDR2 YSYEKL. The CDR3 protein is CASSHHLRAQPQHF. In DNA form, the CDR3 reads TGCGCCAGCAGCCACCACTTACGAGCTCAGCCCCAGCATTTT.

The CDR3 protein is CASSKGVVGYEQYF. In nucleotides, the CDR3 is TGTGCCAGCAGCAAGGGGGTAGTGGGCTACGAGCAGTACTTC. The V and J genes are TRBV9 and TRBJ2-7; TRBD1 is a possible D gene (6 bases). The CDR3 runs 14 residues. The V end was cut by 4 bases, the J end by 3 bases, with 14 bases between. Germline lookup yields CDR1 SGDLS and CDR2 YYNGEE. The full variable domain, completed using reference TRBV9 and TRBJ2-7, is DSGVTQTPKHLITATGQRVTLRCSPRSGDLSVYWYQQSLDQGLQFLIQYYNGEERAKGNILERFSAQQFPDLHSELNLSSLELGDSALYFCASSKGVVGYEQYFGPGTRLTVT.

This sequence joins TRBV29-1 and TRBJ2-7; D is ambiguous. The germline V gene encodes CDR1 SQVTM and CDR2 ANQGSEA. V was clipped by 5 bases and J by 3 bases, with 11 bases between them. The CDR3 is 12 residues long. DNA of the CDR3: TGCAGCGTTACAAACCCGAACTACGAGCAGTACTTC. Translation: CSVTNPNYEQYF.

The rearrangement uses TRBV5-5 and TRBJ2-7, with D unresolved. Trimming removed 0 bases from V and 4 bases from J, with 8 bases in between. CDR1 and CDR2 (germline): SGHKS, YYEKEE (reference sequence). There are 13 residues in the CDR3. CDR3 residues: CASSLGVPYEQYF. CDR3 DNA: TGTGCCAGCAGCTTGGGGGTCCCATACGAGCAGTACTTC.

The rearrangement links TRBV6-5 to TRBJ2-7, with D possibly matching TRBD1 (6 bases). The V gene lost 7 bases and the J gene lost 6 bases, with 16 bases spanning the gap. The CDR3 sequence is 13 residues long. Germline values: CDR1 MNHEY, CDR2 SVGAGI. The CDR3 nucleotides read TGTGCCAGCAATTTACAGGGTGTGAGCGAGCAGTACTTC. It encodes CASNLQGVSEQYF.

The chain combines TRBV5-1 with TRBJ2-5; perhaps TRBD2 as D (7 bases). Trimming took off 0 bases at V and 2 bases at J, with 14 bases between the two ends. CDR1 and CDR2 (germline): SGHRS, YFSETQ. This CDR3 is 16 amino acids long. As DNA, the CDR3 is TGCGCCAGCAGCTTGGGCTCGGGGGGCCTGCAAGAGACCCAGTACTTC. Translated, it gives CASSLGSGGLQETQYF.

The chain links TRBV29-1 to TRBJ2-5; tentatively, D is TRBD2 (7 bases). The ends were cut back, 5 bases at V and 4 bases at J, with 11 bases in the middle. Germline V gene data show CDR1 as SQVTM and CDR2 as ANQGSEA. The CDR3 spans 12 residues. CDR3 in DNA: TGCAGCGTTCCAGGGGAGGGAGAGACCCAGTACTTC. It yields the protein CSVPGEGETQYF.

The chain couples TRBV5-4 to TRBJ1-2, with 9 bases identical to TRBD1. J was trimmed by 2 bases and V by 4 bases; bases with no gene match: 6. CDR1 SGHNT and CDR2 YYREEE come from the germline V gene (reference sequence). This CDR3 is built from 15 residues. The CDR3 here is CASSGGTGSNYGYTF. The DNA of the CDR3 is TGTGCCAGCAGCGGAGGGACAGGGTCCAACTATGGCTACACCTTC. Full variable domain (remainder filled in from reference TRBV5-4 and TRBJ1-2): ETGVTQSPTHLIKTRGQQVTLRCSSQSGHNTVSWYQQALGQGPQFIFQYYREEENGRGNFPPRFSGLQFPNYSSELNVNALELDDSALYLCASSGGTGSNYGYTFGSGTRLTVV.